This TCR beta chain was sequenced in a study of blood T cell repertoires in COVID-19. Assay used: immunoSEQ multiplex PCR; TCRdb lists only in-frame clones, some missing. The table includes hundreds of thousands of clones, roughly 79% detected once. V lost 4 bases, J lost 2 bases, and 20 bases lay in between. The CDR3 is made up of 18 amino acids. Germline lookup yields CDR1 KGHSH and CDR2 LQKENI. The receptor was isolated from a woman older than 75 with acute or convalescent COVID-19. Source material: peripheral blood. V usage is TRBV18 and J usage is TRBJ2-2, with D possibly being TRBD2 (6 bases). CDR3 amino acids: CASSQNYFAGPNTGELFF. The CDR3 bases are TGTGCCAGCTCACAGAATTATTTCGCGGGGCCTAACACCGGGGAGCTGTTTTTT.